What follows are 16 T cell receptor beta chains derived from one specimen sequenced in a study of cytomegalovirus exposure and HLA in healthy donors. 60 Vbeta and 13 Jbeta primers were used in PCR. The protocol was immunoSEQ multiplex PCR, while the TCRdb copy is restricted to in-frame clones and leaves out a portion. The profile shows 75,000 to 90,000 clones, more than 60% of them singletons. The specimen was PBMCs. Receptor source: a male donor in good health and CMV-seropositive.

This clone was seen more than once but under ten times. This chain connects TRBV7-2 to TRBJ2-2; 13 nucleotides agree with TRBD2. V shed 1 base and J 7 bases; nucleotides not matched to a gene: 12. CDR3 length: 19 amino acids. Germline values: CDR1 SGHTA, CDR2 FQGNSA. CDR3 loop: CASSLGTSGGAVSGGELFF. Written as DNA, the CDR3 is TGTGCCAGCAGCTTAGGAACTAGCGGGGGGGCGGTTTCGGGCGGGGAGCTGTTTTTT.

The CDR3 reads CASSQAGSYEQYF. CDR3 DNA: TGTGCCAGCAGCCAAGCGGGATCCTACGAGCAGTACTTC. The chain has TRBV7-3 and TRBJ2-7; 7 bases align to TRBD2. This CDR3 comprises 13 residues. Germline values: CDR1 SGHTA, CDR2 FQGTGA. V lost 5 bases and J lost 1; bases outside the gene matches: 2.

The genes are TRBV4-2 and TRBJ2-5; perhaps TRBD1 as D (6 bases). The ends were cut back, 3 bases at V and 5 bases at J, with 16 bases in the middle. Per germline, CDR1 LGHNA and CDR2 YNFKEQ. This CDR3 region has 15 residues. The CDR3 DNA reads as TGTGCCAGCAGCCAGGCAAGGGGGTCGGTGGAGACCCAGTACTTC. Amino acids: CASSQARGSVETQYF.

V gene TRBV28 combines with J gene TRBJ1-2, with D possibly matching TRBD1 (6 bases). CDR3 size: 11 residues. CDR1 and CDR2 (germline): MDHEN, SYDVKM. The V end lost 10 bases, the J end lost 8 bases, and 14 bases lay between the germline ends. The CDR3 loop is CATGEGWGYTF. CDR3 in DNA: TGTGCCACAGGGGAGGGTTGGGGCTACACCTTC.

The CDR3 nucleotides read TGTGCCAGTAGCCGACTAGCGGTCGCTACCTACGAGCAGTACTTC. Protein product: CASSRLAVATYEQYF. J is TRBJ2-7 and V is TRBV19, with 9 bases that match TRBD2. J gave up 2 bases and V 6 bases, and 8 bases lay outside the gene matches. CDR1 LNHDA and CDR2 SQIVND come from the germline V gene (reference sequence). The CDR3 has 15 residues.

This chain links TRBV4-2 with TRBJ2-1; TRBD2 matches 8 bases. Germline CDR1 is LGHNA and CDR2 is YNFKEQ. CDR3 size: 16 residues. J was trimmed by 2 bases and V by 2 bases; bases with no gene match: 5. The CDR3 coding sequence is TGTGCCAGCAGCCAAAATAGCGGGAACCCCTACAATGAGCAGTTCTTC. As protein: CASSQNSGNPYNEQFF.

The chain combines TRBV15 with TRBJ2-7, with a tentative D call TRBD2 (5 bases). CDR1 and CDR2 from the germline V gene are LNHNV and YYDKDF (reference sequence). V lost 5 bases and J lost 5, with 13 bases in between. The CDR3 consists of 13 residues. This CDR3 reads CATSRGSKNEQYF. The CDR3 region has the DNA TGTGCCACCAGCCGAGGGAGCAAAAACGAGCAGTACTTC.

The chain couples TRBV7-9 to TRBJ2-3; TRBD2 aligns across 13 bases. Germline V gene data show CDR1 as SEHNR and CDR2 as FQNEAQ (reference sequence). The ends lost 6 bases at V and 10 bases at J; junction bases unmatched: 13. This CDR3 is 16 amino acids long. Here the CDR3 DNA reads TGTGCCAGCAGGGCCGAACTAGCGGGAGGGCGTGAAGCGCAGTATTTT. It encodes CASRAELAGGREAQYF.

The chain joins TRBV28 to TRBJ2-2; TRBD2 matches 8 bases. The CDR3 length is 15 residues. Germline V CDR1 and CDR2: MDHEN, SYDVKM. Germline trimming cut 5 bases from V and 0 bases from J; bases unmatched to any gene: 2. CDR3 loop: CASSGLAANTGELFF. The DNA of the CDR3 is TGTGCCAGCAGTGGACTAGCTGCGAACACCGGGGAGCTGTTTTTT.

This sequence joins TRBV6-5 and TRBJ1-3, with unresolved D. CDR1 is MNHEY, CDR2 SVGAGI, per germline. The CDR3 runs to 14 residues. The V end lost 8 bases, the J end lost 0 bases, and 11 bases lay between the germline ends. Here the CDR3 DNA reads TGTGCCAGCCGCGCATACGACTCTGGAAACACCATATATTTT. This encodes CASRAYDSGNTIYF.

The rearrangement uses TRBV5-4 and TRBJ2-2; 9 bases line up with TRBD1. Germline V lookup: CDR1 SGHNT, CDR2 YYREEE (reference sequence). The CDR3 has 15 residues. The trim removed 4 bases at V and 6 bases at J, leaving 7 bases unmatched. CDR3 DNA: TGTGCCAGCAGCCAGGGACAGGGTGGTCCCGGGGAGCTGTTTTTT. It yields the protein CASSQGQGGPGELFF.

V is TRBV27 and J is TRBJ2-2; TRBD2 might be the D (6 bases). Trimming stripped 4 bases from V and 4 bases from J, with 13 bases between. The CDR3 is 15 residues long. Looked up from germline, CDR1 is MNHEY and CDR2 is SMNVEV (reference sequence). The CDR3 is CASSSGLTSTGELFF. The CDR3 DNA reads as TGTGCCAGCAGTTCGGGACTGACCAGCACCGGGGAGCTGTTTTTT.

V usage is TRBV18 and J usage is TRBJ1-3; 8 bases line up with TRBD1. The CDR3 is 16 amino acids. The germline gives CDR1 KGHSH, CDR2 LQKENI. J was trimmed by 0 bases and V by 5 bases; bases with no gene match: 6. The CDR3 here is CASSSTGAASGNTIYF. The CDR3 bases are TGTGCCAGCTCATCGACAGGGGCCGCCTCTGGAAACACCATATATTTT.

V gene TRBV27 combines with J gene TRBJ2-7, with a tentative D call TRBD1 (6 bases). The CDR3 has 14 residues. Germline CDR1 and CDR2: MNHEY and SMNVEV (reference sequence). The V and J ends lost 4 bases and 3 bases respectively, with 13 bases between them. The CDR3 DNA sequence: TGTGCCAGCAGTTCGGCAGGGGAAGGCTACGAGCAGTACTTC. It is translated as CASSSAGEGYEQYF.

The chain has TRBV7-6 and TRBJ2-1; D unresolved. The CDR3 contains 15 residues. The V and J ends lost 2 bases and 0 bases respectively, with 8 bases between them. The V gene's germline CDR1 is SGHVS and CDR2 FNYEAQ. CDR3 bases: TGTGCCAGCAGCTTAAGTGGGCCCTCCTACAATGAGCAGTTCTTC. Residues: CASSLSGPSYNEQFF.

The V gene is TRBV4-2, the J gene TRBJ2-7, with D perhaps matching TRBD2 (5 bases). The length of the CDR3 is 16 residues. Trimming cost V 3 bases and J 0 bases, with 15 bases left between them. Looked up from germline, CDR1 is LGHNA and CDR2 is YNFKEQ. Here the CDR3 DNA reads TGTGCCAGCAGCCAGGGTTCAGCGGATCTCTCCTACGAGCAGTACTTC. Translation: CASSQGSADLSYEQYF.